The 7 T cell receptor beta chains below come from one sample, sequenced in a study of identical twins. From the 5' RACE reads, TCRdb called clonotypes with MiXCR, one entry per CDR3 protein. The sample holds 400,000 or so distinct CDR3 sequences; roughly 10% are singletons and the top ten take over 7%. Sample: naive T cells sorted from blood. All receptors come from a woman aged 50 to 60 in good health.

The chain joins TRBV4-1 to TRBJ1-2; no clear D. The length of the CDR3 is 14 residues. Germline values: CDR1 MGHRA, CDR2 YSYEKL. Trimming left V 1 base short and J 0 bases short, with 6 bases between. CDR3 DNA sequence: TGCGCCAGCAGCCAAGCGGTCCCTAACTATGGCTACACCTTC. Translated, it gives CASSQAVPNYGYTF.

This clonotype came up a few times. The V gene is TRBV5-1, the J gene TRBJ2-3; a weak D match, TRBD2 (7 bases). CDR1 and CDR2 (germline): SGHRS, YFSETQ. V lost 4 bases and J lost 0, with 12 bases in between. The CDR3 has 15 amino acids. The CDR3 protein is CASSQGRESTDTQYF. The CDR3 DNA sequence: TGCGCCAGCAGCCAGGGGCGGGAGAGCACAGATACGCAGTATTTT.

This chain links TRBV27 with TRBJ2-5; D perhaps matches TRBD1 (5 bases). The CDR3 runs 14 residues. V lost 1 base, J lost 6 bases, and 12 bases lay in between. The germline V gene encodes CDR1 MNHEY and CDR2 SMNVEV (reference sequence). In DNA, the CDR3 is TGTGCCAGCAGTTTATTAGGGGTAGGGAAGACCCAGTACTTC. Protein product: CASSLLGVGKTQYF.

This chain connects TRBV19 to TRBJ2-5; D is uncertain. Trimming took off 3 bases at V and 1 base at J, with 6 bases between the two ends. This CDR3 has 13 residues. Germline CDR1 is LNHDA and CDR2 is SQIVND (reference sequence). CDR3 bases: TGTGCCAGTAGTATGGCATTCCAAGAGACCCAGTACTTC. Residues: CASSMAFQETQYF.

The rearrangement links TRBV13 to TRBJ1-2, with D tentatively TRBD1 (6 bases). The CDR3 totals 13 residues. Trimming removed 5 bases from V and 8 bases from J, with 15 bases in between. Germline V gene sequence: CDR1 PRHDT, CDR2 FYEKMQ (reference sequence). The CDR3 loop is CASSRDRTFGYTF. Written as DNA, the CDR3 is TGTGCCAGCAGCAGAGACAGGACGTTCGGCTACACCTTC. Supplemented by reference TRBV13 and TRBJ1-2, the full variable domain reads AAGVIQSPRHLIKEKRETATLKCYPIPRHDTVYWYQQGPGQDPQFLISFYEKMQSDKGSIPDRFSAQQFSDYHSELNMSSLELGDSALYFCASSRDRTFGYTFGSGTRLTVV.

This clonotype has more than one count but fewer than ten. The chain couples TRBV20-1 to TRBJ1-4; unclear D gene. This CDR3 region has 16 residues. From germline, CDR1 is DFQATT and CDR2 SNEGSKA (reference sequence). The V end was cut by 3 bases, the J end by 1 base, with 15 bases between. For the CDR3, the DNA is TGCAGTGCTAGTCCCAAGGTCTGGGGAACTAATGAAAAACTGTTTTTT. This translates into CSASPKVWGTNEKLFF.

There are a few counts of this clonotype. The chain combines TRBV10-3 with TRBJ2-7; 8 nucleotides line up with TRBD1. CDR1 is ENHRY and CDR2 is SYGVKD in the germline V gene. This CDR3 contains 15 residues. The trim removed 6 bases at V and 0 bases at J, leaving 7 bases unmatched. CDR3 sequence (DNA): TGTGCCATCAGGGACACAGGGGGGAGCTCCTACGAGCAGTACTTC. Amino acids: CAIRDTGGSSYEQYF.